This T cell receptor (beta chain) was identified in a study of T cell repertoires in cytomegalovirus infection. This clonotype came up a few times. A single record per CDR3 protein comes from TCRdb applying MiXCR to the reads. The table shows 150,000 to 200,000 distinct CDR3 sequences, with 25% to 30% occurring only once. Sequencing was performed on PBMCs. The TCR was taken from a human donor in good health (CMV status not recorded). Some clones in this sample may be carry-over from other donors' samples.

This CDR3 is CASGLATVSYEQYF. The CDR3 DNA reads TGTGCTAGTGGTTTGGCTACAGTCTCCTACGAGCAGTACTTC. The rearrangement joins TRBV12-5 to TRBJ2-7; D not certain. The CDR3 runs 14 residues. The V end lost 1 base, the J end lost 0 bases, and 7 bases lay between the germline ends. Germline lookup yields CDR1 LGHNT and CDR2 FRNRAP.